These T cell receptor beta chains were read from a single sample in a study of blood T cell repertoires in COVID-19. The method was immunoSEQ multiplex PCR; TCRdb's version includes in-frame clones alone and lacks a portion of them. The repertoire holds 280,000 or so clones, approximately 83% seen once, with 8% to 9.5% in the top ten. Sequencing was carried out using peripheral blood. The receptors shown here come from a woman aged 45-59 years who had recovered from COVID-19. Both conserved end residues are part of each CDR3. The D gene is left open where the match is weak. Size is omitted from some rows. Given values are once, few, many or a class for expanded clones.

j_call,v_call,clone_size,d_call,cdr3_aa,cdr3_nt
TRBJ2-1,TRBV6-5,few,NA,CASNAGTYNEQFF,TGTGCCAGCAACGCGGGAACCTACAATGAGCAGTTCTTC
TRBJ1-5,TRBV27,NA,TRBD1,CASSLSTGGNQPQHF,TGTGCCAGCAGTTTATCGACAGGGGGCAATCAGCCCCAGCATTTT
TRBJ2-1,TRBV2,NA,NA,CASRQSGQGGYNEQFF,TGTGCCAGCAGACAATCCGGACAGGGAGGGTACAATGAGCAGTTCTTC
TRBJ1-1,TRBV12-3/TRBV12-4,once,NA,CASSKTVNTEAFF,TGTGCCAGCAGTAAGACAGTGAACACTGAAGCTTTCTTT
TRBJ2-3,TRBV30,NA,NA,CAWSVLSGTSTDTQYF,TGTGCCTGGAGTGTATTGAGCGGTACTAGCACAGATACGCAGTATTTT
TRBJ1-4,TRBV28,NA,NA,CASSNLKLSTGNEKLFF,TGTGCCAGCAGTAACCTAAAACTATCCACGGGGAATGAAAAACTGTTTTTT
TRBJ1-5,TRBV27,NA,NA,CASTPGWNQPQHF,TGTGCCAGCACCCCCGGGTGGAATCAGCCCCAGCATTTT
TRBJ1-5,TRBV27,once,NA,CASSPMDINQPQHF,TGTGCCAGCAGTCCGATGGACATTAATCAGCCCCAGCATTTT
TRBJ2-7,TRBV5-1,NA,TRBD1,CASSLYLSGGWSEQYF,TGCGCCAGCAGCTTGTACCTATCAGGGGGATGGTCCGAGCAGTACTTC
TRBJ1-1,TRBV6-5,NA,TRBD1,CASSYRDRGGTEAFF,TGTGCCAGCAGTTACCGGGACAGGGGGGGCACTGAAGCTTTCTTT
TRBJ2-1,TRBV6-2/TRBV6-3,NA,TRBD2,CASSPGGSGNEQFF,TGTGCCAGCAGTCCGGGCGGGAGCGGCAATGAGCAGTTCTTC
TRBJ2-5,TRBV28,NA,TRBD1,CASSPGQQETQYF,TGTGCCAGCAGTCCGGGACAGCAAGAGACCCAGTACTTC
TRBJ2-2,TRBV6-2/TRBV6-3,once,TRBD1,CASSFQGTGLTGELFF,TGTGCCAGCAGCTTTCAAGGGACAGGGCTCACCGGGGAGCTGTTTTTT